Shown below are 30 T cell receptor beta chains from a single sample sequenced in a study of shared clonotypes between healthy human individuals. Naive CD8 cells lacked CD45RO and underwent positive selection for CCR7, leaving out terminally differentiated effector memory CD45RA+ cells. Profiling relied on immunoSEQ multiplex PCR, and the TCRdb table lists in-frame clones only, not all of them. The sample records more than 2 million clones, roughly 95% being singletons. The sequenced sample consisted of naive CD8+ T cells sorted from blood. These receptors were collected from a man younger than 35 in good health.

This clone showed up just once. This sample includes further DNA sequences coding for the same CDR3. The rearrangement links TRBV7-2 to TRBJ2-1; TRBD1 might be the D (5 bases). Germline loops: CDR1 SGHTA, CDR2 FQGNSA. V lost 2 bases and J 3 bases, leaving 8 bases between the germline ends. The CDR3 spans 14 residues. In DNA form, the CDR3 reads TGTGCCAGCAGCTTACAGGGAAGCTACAATGAGCAGTTCTTC. It translates to CASSLQGSYNEQFF.

The CDR3 nucleotides are TGCAGCGTTGTCCCAGCCGATAGCGGAGCATGGGGCTACACCTTC. This translates into CSVVPADSGAWGYTF. The chain recombines TRBV29-1 with TRBJ1-2; no clear D gene. The CDR3 loop spans 15 amino acids. V lost 4 bases to trimming and J lost 8 bases, with 23 bases between them. In germline, CDR1 is SQVTM, CDR2 ANQGSEA.

The chain carries TRBV7-8 and TRBJ2-7; possibly TRBD2 for D (6 bases). In germline, CDR1 is SGHVS, CDR2 FQNEAQ. The CDR3 covers 14 residues. V gave up 5 bases and J gave up 7 bases, with 18 bases separating them. For the CDR3, the DNA is TGTGCCAGCAGCCATTCACGCGGGGTTGGGGAGCAGTACTTC. Protein: CASSHSRGVGEQYF.

The J gene is TRBJ2-1, the V gene TRBV20-1; weak D call: TRBD1 (5 bases). CDR3 length: 11 amino acids. Between the trimmed V and J ends, which lost 6 bases and 7 bases, there was a span of 10 bases. The V gene's germline CDR1 is DFQATT and CDR2 SNEGSKA (reference sequence). The CDR3 nucleotides read TGCAGTGCGGGGCCAGCGAATGAGCAGTTCTTC. This sequence encodes CSAGPANEQFF.

The V and J genes are TRBV9 and TRBJ2-1; 9 bases line up with TRBD2. The CDR3 loop spans 14 amino acids. Germline V lookup: CDR1 SGDLS, CDR2 YYNGEE. V lost 5 bases to trimming and J lost 7 bases; unmatched junction nucleotides: 7. The CDR3 region is CASSSGGQLNEQFF. The CDR3 nucleotides are TGTGCCAGCAGTAGCGGGGGTCAATTAAATGAGCAGTTCTTC.

This chain uses TRBV7-9 with TRBJ1-1, with 8 bases matching TRBD1. V lost 4 bases and J lost 10; bases outside the gene matches: 5. The germline V gene has CDR1 SEHNR and CDR2 FQNEAQ (reference sequence). The CDR3 has 12 amino acids. The CDR3 DNA reads TGTGCCAGCAGCTCCTCAGGGGGCGTAGCTTTCTTT. Residues: CASSSSGGVAFF.

V usage is TRBV5-4 and J usage is TRBJ2-7, with a tentative D call TRBD1 (5 bases). The CDR3 loop spans 12 amino acids. Germline values: CDR1 SGHNT, CDR2 YYREEE (reference sequence). V lost 3 bases to trimming and J lost 1 base, with 5 bases between them. The CDR3 DNA is TGTGCCAGCAGCTACAGGTCCTACGAGCAGTACTTC. This sequence encodes CASSYRSYEQYF.

This chain connects TRBV11-2 to TRBJ1-1; the D is unclear. In germline, CDR1 is SGHAT, CDR2 FQNNGV. The V gene lost 5 bases and the J gene lost 6 bases, with 10 bases spanning the gap. The CDR3 runs 12 residues. The CDR3 protein is CASSGLRAEAFF. The CDR3 DNA is TGTGCCAGCAGCGGATTGAGGGCTGAAGCTTTCTTT.

The chain couples TRBV15 to TRBJ1-2; 10 positions agree with TRBD1. There are 16 residues in the CDR3. Germline V CDR1 and CDR2: LNHNV, YYDKDF (reference sequence). Trimming cost V 0 bases and J 6 bases; bases outside gene matches: 7. The CDR3 nucleotides are TGTGCCACCAGCAGAGATTTAGGGACAGGGGAGGATGGCTACACCTTC. This encodes CATSRDLGTGEDGYTF.

The chain joins TRBV6-6 to TRBJ1-4, with D possibly matching TRBD1 (6 bases). The V gene's germline CDR1 is MNHNY and CDR2 SVGAGI (reference sequence). Trimming stripped 5 bases from V and 2 bases from J, with 12 bases between. This CDR3 comprises 15 residues. CDR3 loop: CASSPQGGTNEKLFF. CDR3 nucleotides: TGTGCCAGCAGTCCACAGGGTGGGACTAATGAAAAACTGTTTTTT.

In this sample, this clone turned up once. The rearrangement links TRBV11-2 to TRBJ1-1; 8 nucleotides align to TRBD1. After removal of 3 bases from V and 0 bases from J, the junction contained 3 bases not matched to a gene. CDR1 and CDR2 (germline): SGHAT, FQNNGV. The CDR3 consists of 15 residues. As DNA, the CDR3 is TGTGCCAGCAGCTTGGCAGGGGGCATGAACACTGAAGCTTTCTTT. Encoded protein: CASSLAGGMNTEAFF.

This clone was detected a few times. V and J are TRBV10-3 and TRBJ1-3, with 10 bases that match TRBD1. Germline V gene sequence: CDR1 ENHRY, CDR2 SYGVKD. The V gene end was trimmed by 4 bases and the J gene end by 3 bases; junction bases not matched to a gene: 0. The CDR3 consists of 14 residues. This CDR3 is CAISGDRGGNTIYF. The CDR3 nucleotides are TGTGCCATCAGTGGGGACAGGGGTGGAAACACCATATATTTT.

The count of this clone is one. This sample includes further DNA sequences coding for the same CDR3. This chain connects TRBV4-1 to TRBJ2-7, with unresolved D. The ends were cut back, 0 bases at V and 2 bases at J, with 8 bases in the middle. Germline V gives CDR1 MGHRA, CDR2 YSYEKL. The CDR3 sequence is 14 residues long. The CDR3 region is CASSQEQGTYEQYF. The CDR3 coding sequence is TGCGCCAGCAGCCAAGAGCAAGGAACCTACGAGCAGTACTTC.

The V call is TRBV18, the J call TRBJ2-1; 7 bases line up with TRBD1. Germline V lookup: CDR1 KGHSH, CDR2 LQKENI. The junction had 14 bases not matched to a gene; V was cut back by 3 bases and J by 6 bases. This CDR3 spans 17 amino acids. In DNA form, the CDR3 reads TGTGCCAGCTCACCGGCGAGGAATCTGACAGGGCTCAATGAGCAGTTCTTC. This translates into CASSPARNLTGLNEQFF.

The V call is TRBV4-1, the J call TRBJ2-3; a weak D match, TRBD2 (5 bases). The CDR3 spans 14 residues. V dropped 6 bases and J dropped 6 bases, with 16 bases sitting between them. Per germline, CDR1 MGHRA and CDR2 YSYEKL. This CDR3 reads CASSIGRRGDTQYF. DNA for the CDR3: TGCGCCAGCAGTATAGGAAGACGCGGGGATACGCAGTATTTT.

This clone was observed a single time. J is TRBJ1-3 and V is TRBV11-2; D gene unclear. Germline CDR1 and CDR2: SGHAT and FQNNGV. The ends were cut back, 5 bases at V and 8 bases at J, with 22 bases in the middle. The CDR3 runs to 16 residues. In nucleotides, the CDR3 is TGTGCCAGCAGCCCCGATCGGGCAGGCCCGGCGGACACCATATATTTT. This encodes CASSPDRAGPADTIYF.

This clone was detected only once. This sequence joins TRBV7-8 and TRBJ2-5; D gene uncertain. The CDR3 loop spans 17 amino acids. Germline assignment: CDR1 SGHVS and CDR2 FQNEAQ. V was shortened by 0 bases and J by 5 bases, with 19 bases between the two germline ends. The CDR3 loop reads CASSLAYRYEARETQYF. CDR3 coding DNA: TGTGCCAGCAGCTTAGCGTACCGTTATGAAGCCCGGGAGACCCAGTACTTC.

On this clone itself: Other DNA sequences from this sample encode an identical CDR3 as well. This rearrangement joins TRBV10-3 to TRBJ2-3; 11 nucleotides match TRBD2. V was clipped by 4 bases and J by 1 base; unmatched bases: 1. The CDR3 length is 15 residues. Germline V gives CDR1 ENHRY, CDR2 SYGVKD. CDR3 in amino acids: CAISGGLAGTDTQYF. As DNA, the CDR3 is TGTGCCATCAGTGGGGGACTAGCGGGCACAGATACGCAGTATTTT.

This chain uses TRBV30 with TRBJ1-2; D gene ambiguous. Germline-derived CDR1 and CDR2 are GTSNPN and SVGIG (reference sequence). Trimming pared 1 base from V and 8 bases from J, leaving 14 bases between. This CDR3 is built from 13 residues. CDR3 sequence reads: CAWSASWSRGYTF. The CDR3, as DNA: TGTGCCTGGAGTGCTTCTTGGAGCCGCGGCTACACCTTC.

This sequence joins TRBV27 and TRBJ1-4; a possible D gene is TRBD1 (6 bases). Trimming removed 2 bases from V and 4 bases from J, with 11 bases in between. The V gene's germline CDR1 is MNHEY and CDR2 SMNVEV (reference sequence). This CDR3 contains 15 residues. CDR3 nucleotide sequence: TGTGCCAGCAGTTTAAGACAGGTGTTTAATGAAAAACTGTTTTTT. This sequence encodes CASSLRQVFNEKLFF.

V and J are TRBV19 and TRBJ2-3; possible D gene TRBD2, 6 bases. Germline loops: CDR1 LNHDA, CDR2 SQIVND (reference sequence). There are 15 residues in the CDR3. The V and J ends lost 5 bases and 2 bases respectively, with 14 bases between them. The CDR3 DNA sequence: TGTGCCAGTAGTTGGACTACCAGGGACACAGATACGCAGTATTTT. Translation gives CASSWTTRDTDTQYF.

The rearrangement uses TRBV9 and TRBJ1-4, with 9 bases fitting TRBD1. Germline-derived CDR1 and CDR2 are SGDLS and YYNGEE. V trimming: 0 bases; J trimming: 1 base; junction bases outside the gene matches: 4. The length of the CDR3 is 17 residues. The CDR3 bases are TGTGCCAGCAGCGTAGACCCGACAGGGGGAACTAATGAAAAACTGTTTTTT. Its translation is CASSVDPTGGTNEKLFF.

The CDR3 DNA reads as TGTGCCAGCAGCTTAGGGCAGGGGGTTGTCTACGAGCAGTACTTC. It codes for CASSLGQGVVYEQYF. The rearrangement joins TRBV7-9 to TRBJ2-7; 7 positions match TRBD1. Trimming took 1 base from V and 3 from J; bases not matched to a gene: 6. The V gene's germline CDR1 is SEHNR and CDR2 FQNEAQ (reference sequence). The CDR3 contains 15 residues.

The chain uses TRBV29-1 and TRBJ1-1; TRBD1 agrees at 10 bases. V dropped 7 bases and J dropped 7; count of bases not matched to a gene: 12. Germline V lookup: CDR1 SQVTM, CDR2 ANQGSEA. The CDR3 sequence is 14 residues long. The CDR3: CSAHTGTGAIEAFF. As DNA, the CDR3 is TGCAGCGCTCATACCGGGACAGGGGCCATTGAAGCTTTCTTT.

This clone came up a few times. The chain links TRBV6-5 to TRBJ1-4; 7 bases align to TRBD1. The ends lost 0 bases at V and 7 bases at J; junction bases unmatched: 5. Germline loops: CDR1 MNHEY, CDR2 SVGAGI. This CDR3 comprises 15 residues. The CDR3 protein is CASSYSTGLSEKLFF. The CDR3 nucleotides read TGTGCCAGCAGTTACTCGACAGGGTTAAGTGAAAAACTGTTTTTT.

The J gene is TRBJ2-4, the V gene TRBV4-3; D remains unclear. CDR1 LGHNA and CDR2 YSLEER come from the germline V gene. With 0 bases removed from V and 7 bases from J, the gap between germline ends came to 13 bases. The CDR3 has 15 residues. The CDR3 sequence: CASSQERRSGNIQYF. The CDR3 coding sequence is TGCGCCAGCAGCCAAGAACGCAGGTCTGGGAACATTCAGTACTTC.

The chain is built from TRBV6-6 and TRBJ2-7; D call uncertain. Trimming left V 2 bases short and J 5 bases short, with 7 bases between. CDR3 size: 12 residues. Germline V CDR1 and CDR2: MNHNY, SVGAGI (reference sequence). CDR3 in DNA: TGTGCCAGCAGTTACACAGTCGACGAGCAGTACTTC. Encoded protein: CASSYTVDEQYF.

V gene TRBV5-4 combines with J gene TRBJ2-5; possibly TRBD1 for D (6 bases). Trimming cost V 0 bases and J 3 bases, with 9 bases left between them. This CDR3 has 14 residues. Germline V CDR1 and CDR2: SGHNT, YYREEE (reference sequence). As DNA, the CDR3 is TGTGCCAGCAGCTTGGGACAGGTGGAAGAGACCCAGTACTTC. It translates to CASSLGQVEETQYF.

The chain uses TRBV5-4 and TRBJ2-1; a weak D match, TRBD1 (5 bases). The CDR3 consists of 11 residues. Between the trimmed V and J ends, which lost 9 bases and 8 bases, there was a span of 12 bases. The germline V gene encodes CDR1 SGHNT and CDR2 YYREEE (reference sequence). CDR3 DNA: TGTGCCATGCAGGGTCTGGATGAGCAGTTCTTC. This codes for CAMQGLDEQFF. Based on the CDR3 plus reference TRBV5-4 and TRBJ2-1, the full variable domain is ETGVTQSPTHLIKTRGQQVTLRCSSQSGHNTVSWYQQALGQGPQFIFQYYREEENGRGNFPPRFSGLQFPNYSSELNVNALELDDSALYLCAMQGLDEQFFGPGTRLTVL.

This chain joins TRBV6-6 and TRBJ2-7; maybe TRBD2 (6 bases). This CDR3 contains 14 residues. Germline V gene data show CDR1 as MNHNY and CDR2 as SVGAGI (reference sequence). Between the trimmed V and J ends, which lost 1 base and 3 bases, there was a span of 10 bases. CDR3 DNA sequence: TGTGCCAGCAGTTACTTTTCGGGAGACTACGAGCAGTACTTC. This sequence encodes CASSYFSGDYEQYF.